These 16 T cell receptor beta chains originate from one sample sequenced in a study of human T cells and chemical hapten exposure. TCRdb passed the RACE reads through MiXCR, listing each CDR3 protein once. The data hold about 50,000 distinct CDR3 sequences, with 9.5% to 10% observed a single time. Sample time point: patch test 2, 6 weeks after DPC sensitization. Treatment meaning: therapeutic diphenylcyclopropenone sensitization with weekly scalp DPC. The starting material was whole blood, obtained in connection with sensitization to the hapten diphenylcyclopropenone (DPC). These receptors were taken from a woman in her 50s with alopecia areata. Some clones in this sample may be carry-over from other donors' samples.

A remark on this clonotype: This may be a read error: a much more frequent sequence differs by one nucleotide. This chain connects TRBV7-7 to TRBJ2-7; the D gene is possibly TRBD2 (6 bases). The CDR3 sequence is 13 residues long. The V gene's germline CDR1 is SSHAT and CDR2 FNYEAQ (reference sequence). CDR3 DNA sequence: TGTGCTAGCAGCCGCGGGATCTCCTACGAGCAGTACTTC. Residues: CASSRGISYEQYF.

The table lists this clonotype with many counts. The CDR3 is CASSQDEETEAFF. CDR3 DNA sequence: TGTGCCAGCAGCCAAGATGAGGAGACTGAAGCTTTCTTT. V and J are TRBV3-1 and TRBJ1-1; no clear D gene. Trimming removed 0 bases from V and 5 bases from J, with 7 bases in between. Germline assignment: CDR1 LGHDT and CDR2 YNNKEL (reference sequence). The length of the CDR3 is 13 residues.

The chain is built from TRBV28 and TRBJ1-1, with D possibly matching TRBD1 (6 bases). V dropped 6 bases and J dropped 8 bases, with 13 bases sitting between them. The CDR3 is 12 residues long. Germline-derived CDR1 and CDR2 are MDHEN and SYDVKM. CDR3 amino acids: CASRSHRAEAFF. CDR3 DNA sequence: TGTGCCAGCAGGTCTCACAGGGCCGAAGCTTTCTTT.

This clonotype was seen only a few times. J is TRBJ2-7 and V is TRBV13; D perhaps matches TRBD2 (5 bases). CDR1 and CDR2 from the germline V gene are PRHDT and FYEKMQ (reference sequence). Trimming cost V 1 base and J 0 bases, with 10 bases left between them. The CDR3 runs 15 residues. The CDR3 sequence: CASSLEEASSYEQYF. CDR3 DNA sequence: TGTGCCAGCAGCTTAGAGGAGGCAAGCTCCTACGAGCAGTACTTC.

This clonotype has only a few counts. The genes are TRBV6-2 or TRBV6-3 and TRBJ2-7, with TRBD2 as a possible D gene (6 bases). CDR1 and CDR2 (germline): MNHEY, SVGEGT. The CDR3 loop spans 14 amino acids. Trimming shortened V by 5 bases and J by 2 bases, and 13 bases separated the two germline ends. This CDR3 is CASSGSTGAYEQYF. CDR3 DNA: TGTGCCAGCAGTGGGTCCACGGGGGCCTACGAGCAGTACTTC.

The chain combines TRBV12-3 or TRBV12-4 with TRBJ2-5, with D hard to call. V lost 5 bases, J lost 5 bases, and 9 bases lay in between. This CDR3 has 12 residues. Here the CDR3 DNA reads TGTGCCAGCAGTCCCGAGGATGAGACCCAGTACTTC. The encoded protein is CASSPEDETQYF.

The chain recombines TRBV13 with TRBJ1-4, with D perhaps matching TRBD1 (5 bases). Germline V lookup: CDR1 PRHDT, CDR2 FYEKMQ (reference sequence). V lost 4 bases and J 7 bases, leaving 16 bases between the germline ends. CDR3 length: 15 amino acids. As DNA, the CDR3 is TGTGCCAGCAGCTCCAGAGGAGGGGTCTCTGAAAAACTGTTTTTT. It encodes CASSSRGGVSEKLFF.

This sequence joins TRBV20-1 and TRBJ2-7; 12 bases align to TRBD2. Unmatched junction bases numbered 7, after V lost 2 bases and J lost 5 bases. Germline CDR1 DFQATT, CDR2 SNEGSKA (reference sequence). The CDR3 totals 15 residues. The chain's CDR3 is CSARLAGGPRDEQYF. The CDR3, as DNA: TGCAGTGCTAGACTAGCGGGGGGGCCGAGGGACGAGCAGTACTTC.

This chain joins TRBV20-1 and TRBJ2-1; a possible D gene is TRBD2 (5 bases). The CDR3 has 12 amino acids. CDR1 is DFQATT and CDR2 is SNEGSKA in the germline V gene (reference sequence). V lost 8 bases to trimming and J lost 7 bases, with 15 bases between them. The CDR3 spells CSRSGPKNEQFF. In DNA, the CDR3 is TGCAGTCGGAGCGGCCCCAAGAATGAGCAGTTCTTC.

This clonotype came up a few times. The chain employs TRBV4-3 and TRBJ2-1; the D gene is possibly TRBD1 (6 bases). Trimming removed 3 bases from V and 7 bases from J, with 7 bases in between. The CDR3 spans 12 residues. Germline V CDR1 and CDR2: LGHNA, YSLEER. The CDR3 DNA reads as TGCGCCAGCAGCCACCAGGGGAATGAGCAGTTCTTC. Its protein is CASSHQGNEQFF.

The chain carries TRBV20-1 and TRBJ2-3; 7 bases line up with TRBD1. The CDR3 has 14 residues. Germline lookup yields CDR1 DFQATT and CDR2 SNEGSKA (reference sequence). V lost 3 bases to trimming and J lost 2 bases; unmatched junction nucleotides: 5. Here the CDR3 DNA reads TGCAGTGCTAGCGACAGGGCATCCACAGATACGCAGTATTTT. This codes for CSASDRASTDTQYF.

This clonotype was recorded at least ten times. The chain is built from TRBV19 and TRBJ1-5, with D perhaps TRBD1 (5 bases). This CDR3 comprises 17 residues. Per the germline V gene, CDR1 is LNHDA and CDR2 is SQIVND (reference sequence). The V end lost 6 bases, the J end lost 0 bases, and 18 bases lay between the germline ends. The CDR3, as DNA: TGTGCCAGTAGCAGAGACAGTACGCCCCTTAGCAATCAGCCCCAGCATTTT. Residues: CASSRDSTPLSNQPQHF.

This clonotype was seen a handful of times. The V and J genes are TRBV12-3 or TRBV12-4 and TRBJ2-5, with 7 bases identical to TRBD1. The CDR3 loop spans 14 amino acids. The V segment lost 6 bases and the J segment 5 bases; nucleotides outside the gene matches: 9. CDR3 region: CASRWDSHRETQYF. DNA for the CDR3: TGTGCCAGCAGGTGGGACAGCCACCGGGAGACCCAGTACTTC.

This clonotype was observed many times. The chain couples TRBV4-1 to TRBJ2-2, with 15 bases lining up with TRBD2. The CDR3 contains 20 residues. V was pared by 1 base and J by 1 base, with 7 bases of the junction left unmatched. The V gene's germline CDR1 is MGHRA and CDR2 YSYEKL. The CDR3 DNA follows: TGCGCCAGCAGCCAAGTTCGGACTAGCGGGAGGGCCAAGAACACCGGGGAGCTGTTTTTT. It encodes CASSQVRTSGRAKNTGELFF.

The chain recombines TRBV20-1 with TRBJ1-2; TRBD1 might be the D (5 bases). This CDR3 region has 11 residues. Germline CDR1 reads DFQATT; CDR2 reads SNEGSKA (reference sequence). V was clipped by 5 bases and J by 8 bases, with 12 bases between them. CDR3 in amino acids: CSARPGRGYTF. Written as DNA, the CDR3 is TGCAGTGCTCGGCCAGGGAGAGGCTACACCTTC.

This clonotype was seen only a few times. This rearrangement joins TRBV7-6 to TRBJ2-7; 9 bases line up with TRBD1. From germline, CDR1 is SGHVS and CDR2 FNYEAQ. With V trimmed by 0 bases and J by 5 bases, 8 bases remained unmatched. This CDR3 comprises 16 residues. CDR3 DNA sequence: TGTGCCAGCAGCTTAGCTGTCGCCGGGACAGGGAACGAGCAGTACTTC. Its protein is CASSLAVAGTGNEQYF.